One and the same sample provided the 28 T cell receptor beta chains below, sequenced in a study of OX40 agonist ivuxolimab in advanced cancers. Here immunoSEQ multiplex PCR was the method, and the copy in TCRdb shows in-frame clones only, minus some. This sample has some 10,000 clones, with 75% to 90% found just once. Sample: CD4+ or CD8+ T cells sorted from blood, taken in a trial of the OX40 agonist ivuxolimab. All receptors derive from an adult with an advanced solid tumor such as melanoma, head and neck, liver or kidney cancer.

The V call is TRBV5-1, the J call TRBJ2-7; D is perhaps TRBD1 (5 bases). Trimming took 2 bases from V and 0 from J, leaving 6 bases between them. This CDR3 is built from 13 residues. From germline, CDR1 is SGHRS and CDR2 YFSETQ. This CDR3 is CASSFDSSYEQYF. The CDR3 DNA follows: TGCGCCAGCAGCTTCGACAGCTCCTACGAGCAGTACTTC.

This clone is a singleton in its sample. The V call is TRBV5-6, the J call TRBJ2-7, with D perhaps matching TRBD2 (6 bases). Germline CDR1 is SGHDT and CDR2 is YYEEEE. The CDR3 loop spans 13 amino acids. Trimming removed 0 bases from V and 4 bases from J, with 8 bases in between. CDR3 nucleotide sequence: TGTGCCAGCAGCTTGGCCGCGGGGTACGAGCAGTACTTC. This codes for CASSLAAGYEQYF.

The chain couples TRBV11-2 to TRBJ2-7; no firm D call. The CDR3 totals 12 residues. V lost 1 base to trimming and J lost 4 bases, with 5 bases between them. The germline V gene encodes CDR1 SGHAT and CDR2 FQNNGV. This CDR3 is CASSLGRYEQYF. CDR3 DNA: TGTGCCAGCAGCTTAGGGCGGTACGAGCAGTACTTC.

The table lists this clone with a few counts. The J gene is TRBJ2-1, the V gene TRBV9; 9 bases line up with TRBD2. CDR1 is SGDLS, CDR2 YYNGEE, per germline. The CDR3 extends over 13 amino acids. The V gene end was trimmed by 1 base and the J gene end by 10 bases; junction bases not matched to a gene: 3. The CDR3 coding sequence is TGTGCCAGCAGCGTAACTAGCGGGCCAGAGCAGTTCTTC. Translated: CASSVTSGPEQFF.

The gene calls are TRBV13 and TRBJ1-1; TRBD1 matches at 7 bases. The germline V gene encodes CDR1 PRHDT and CDR2 FYEKMQ (reference sequence). J was trimmed by 7 bases and V by 4 bases; bases with no gene match: 9. CDR3 size: 14 residues. CDR3 sequence (DNA): TGTGCCAGCAGCTCAAGACAGGGAGGAATTGAAGCTTTCTTT. It codes for CASSSRQGGIEAFF.

V usage is TRBV18 and J usage is TRBJ2-4; D is possibly TRBD2 (5 bases). Per the germline V gene, CDR1 is KGHSH and CDR2 is LQKENI. Trimming took 3 bases from V and 7 from J, leaving 22 bases between them. The length of the CDR3 is 17 residues. The CDR3 here is CASSPVLIGRSGNIQYF. CDR3 DNA sequence: TGTGCCAGCTCACCCGTTCTAATTGGGCGTTCGGGGAACATTCAGTACTTC.

The chain employs TRBV21-1 and TRBJ1-2; the listed D gene, TRBD1, was not tested against the DNA. TRBV21-1 is deemed a pseudogene. CDR3 length: 14 residues. The CDR3 nucleotides are TGTGCCAGCAGCAAAGGGGGCACCCGCTATGGCTACACCTTC. Translating gives CASSKGGTRYGYTF.

The chain employs TRBV5-7 and TRBJ2-7; the match to TRBD2 covers 8 bases. TRBV5-7 is sorted into the ORF group, with uncertain function. The J segment lost 5 bases and the V segment lost 1 base, leaving 8 bases of the junction unmatched. The CDR3 runs 15 residues. CDR3 region: CASSLRPGGVHEQYF. The CDR3 DNA reads as TGTGCCAGCAGCTTGAGGCCGGGGGGGGTTCACGAGCAGTACTTC.

This clone is judged medium-sized (0.01 to 0.1%). Sequence at one end of the junction differs from germline and may be a read error. The chain employs TRBV6-1 and TRBJ1-4; possibly TRBD1 for D (5 bases). Germline V gene lookup returns CDR1 MNHNS and CDR2 SASEGT. The CDR3 loop spans 16 amino acids. In nucleotides, the CDR3 is TGTGCCAGCAGCGAAGCCCCAGGGCAAGGCTTTGAAAAACTGTTTTTT. Translated, it gives CASSEAPGQGFEKLFF.

This sequence joins TRBV6-6 and TRBJ1-1; D is undetermined. V gave up 6 bases and J gave up 6 bases, with 14 bases separating them. The CDR3 has 13 amino acids. Germline assignment: CDR1 MNHNY and CDR2 SVGAGI (reference sequence). The CDR3 is CASSITWQAEAFF. For the CDR3, the DNA is TGTGCCAGCAGCATTACGTGGCAGGCTGAAGCTTTCTTT.

The chain recombines TRBV13 with TRBJ2-5; D not resolved. Trimming removed 2 bases from V and 1 base from J, with 8 bases in between. Germline V gene data show CDR1 as PRHDT and CDR2 as FYEKMQ (reference sequence). The CDR3 is 14 amino acids. The CDR3 coding sequence is TGTGCCAGCAGCTTATGGGTGACCCAAGAGACCCAGTACTTC. Translation gives CASSLWVTQETQYF.

This rearrangement joins TRBV4-2 to TRBJ2-7; D is undetermined. V lost 0 bases and J lost 2, with 14 bases in between. The CDR3 is made up of 16 amino acids. The V gene's germline CDR1 is LGHNA and CDR2 YNFKEQ. The CDR3 sequence: CASSQEAASATYEQYF. The CDR3, as DNA: TGTGCCAGCAGCCAAGAAGCAGCGTCCGCGACCTACGAGCAGTACTTC.

V usage is TRBV9 and J usage is TRBJ2-2; the D is unclear. The CDR3 runs to 15 residues. From germline, CDR1 is SGDLS and CDR2 YYNGEE. The V end was cut by 0 bases, the J end by 0 bases, with 6 bases between. CDR3 in DNA: TGTGCCAGCAGCGTAGGGACCGCGAACACCGGGGAGCTGTTTTTT. This gives the protein CASSVGTANTGELFF.

This clone was counted a single time. Written as DNA, the CDR3 is TGCGCCAGCAGCGGGTTCTGGACAGGGGGCACTGAAGCTTTCTTT. Its protein is CASSGFWTGGTEAFF. The rearrangement joins TRBV10-2 to TRBJ1-1, with 10 bases that match TRBD1. Germline CDR1 is WSHSY and CDR2 is SAAADI. J was trimmed by 4 bases and V by 6 bases; bases with no gene match: 8. The CDR3 length is 15 residues.

V and J are TRBV7-9 and TRBJ1-4; D is unresolved. The CDR3 runs to 13 residues. Between the trimmed V and J ends, which lost 5 bases and 3 bases, there was a span of 7 bases. Germline V gene sequence: CDR1 SEHNR, CDR2 FQNEAQ (reference sequence). The CDR3 DNA sequence: TGTGCCAGCAGCCCCACGTCTAATGAAAAACTGTTTTTT. As protein: CASSPTSNEKLFF.

This chain connects TRBV18 to TRBJ1-1; perhaps TRBD1 as D (5 bases). V was trimmed by 3 bases and J by 0 bases, leaving 5 bases between them. CDR3 size: 13 residues. Germline values: CDR1 KGHSH, CDR2 LQKENI. CDR3 coding DNA: TGTGCCAGCTCACCGACAGTGAACACTGAAGCTTTCTTT. Protein product: CASSPTVNTEAFF.

The rearrangement uses TRBV19 and TRBJ2-7; TRBD2 matches at 16 bases. The CDR3 covers 14 residues. Germline V gives CDR1 LNHDA, CDR2 SQIVND (reference sequence). V dropped 7 bases and J dropped 7; count of bases not matched to a gene: 4. The CDR3 nucleotides read TGTGCCAGTAACCCGGGACTAGCGGGAGGGGAGCAGTACTTC. This sequence encodes CASNPGLAGGEQYF.

The chain is built from TRBV30 and TRBJ2-7; 7 positions match TRBD2. Germline CDR1 is GTSNPN and CDR2 is SVGIG (reference sequence). Trimming took 4 bases from V and 0 from J; bases not matched to a gene: 12. The CDR3 length is 16 residues. The CDR3 nucleotides are TGTGCCTGGACCCCTCTGGCCCGGGGGGTCTCCTACGAGCAGTACTTC. Amino acids: CAWTPLARGVSYEQYF.

This clone was seen just once. The chain joins TRBV6-6 to TRBJ1-2, with a tentative D call TRBD1 (5 bases). Trimming removed 2 bases at V and 3 bases at J, with 7 bases between. This CDR3 comprises 13 residues. The germline V gene encodes CDR1 MNHNY and CDR2 SVGAGI (reference sequence). The CDR3 reads CASSYGGDYGYTF. In DNA form, the CDR3 reads TGTGCCAGCAGTTACGGGGGGGACTATGGCTACACCTTC.

The chain combines TRBV7-6 with TRBJ2-1, with D maybe TRBD2 (6 bases). V lost 5 bases, J lost 9 bases, and 8 bases lay in between. CDR3 length: 11 residues. Germline values: CDR1 SGHVS, CDR2 FNYEAQ. CDR3 sequence (DNA): TGTGCCAGCAGCGCGGGAACTGAGCAGTTCTTC. Protein sequence: CASSAGTEQFF.

The chain has TRBV6-1 and TRBJ2-7; D ambiguous. The ends were cut back, 4 bases at V and 3 bases at J, with 10 bases in the middle. The CDR3 is made up of 13 amino acids. Germline V lookup: CDR1 MNHNS, CDR2 SASEGT. The CDR3 here is CASSVAAGYEQYF. For the CDR3, the DNA is TGTGCCAGCAGTGTGGCGGCCGGCTACGAGCAGTACTTC.

This clone came up once. The V and J genes are TRBV9 and TRBJ2-1; D is perhaps TRBD1 (6 bases). The CDR3 runs 16 residues. V lost 0 bases to trimming and J lost 1 base, with 11 bases between them. The germline V gene encodes CDR1 SGDLS and CDR2 YYNGEE. CDR3 sequence (DNA): TGTGCCAGCAGCGTAGCTACCAGGGGATCCTACAATGAGCAGTTCTTC. Its protein is CASSVATRGSYNEQFF. The full variable domain, in which reference TRBV9 and TRBJ2-1 provide the parts outside the CDR3, is DSGVTQTPKHLITATGQRVTLRCSPRSGDLSVYWYQQSLDQGLQFLIQYYNGEERAKGNILERFSAQQFPDLHSELNLSSLELGDSALYFCASSVATRGSYNEQFFGPGTRLTVL.

The chain couples TRBV6-4 to TRBJ2-4; D might be TRBD2 (5 bases). Trimming removed 3 bases at V and 6 bases at J, with 9 bases between. This CDR3 contains 13 residues. Per germline, CDR1 MRHNA and CDR2 SNTAGT. The DNA for the CDR3 is TGTGCCAGCAGTGAAGAGGGAGCAAACATTCAGTACTTC. The encoded protein is CASSEEGANIQYF.

The chain couples TRBV4-1 to TRBJ2-1; TRBD2 matches at 8 bases. CDR3 length equals 17 residues. Trimming cost V 3 bases and J 1 base; bases outside gene matches: 8. CDR1 is MGHRA, CDR2 YSYEKL, per germline. The CDR3 here is CASSHLAGLPSYNEQFF. For the CDR3, the DNA is TGCGCCAGCAGCCACCTAGCGGGCCTCCCTTCCTACAATGAGCAGTTCTTC.

V usage is TRBV7-9 and J usage is TRBJ2-1; 7 bases are shared with TRBD1. The V gene end was trimmed by 7 bases and the J gene end by 4 bases; junction bases not matched to a gene: 13. The CDR3 has 16 amino acids. Per germline, CDR1 SEHNR and CDR2 FQNEAQ (reference sequence). CDR3 protein: CASTPRQGSLYNEQFF. The CDR3 DNA reads as TGTGCCAGCACTCCGCGACAGGGATCACTTTACAATGAGCAGTTCTTC. The full variable domain, its missing parts supplied by reference TRBV7-9 and TRBJ2-1, is DTGVSQNPRHKITKRGQNVTFRCDPISEHNRLYWYRQTLGQGPEFLTYFQNEAQLEKSRLLSDRFSAERPKGSFSTLEIQRTEQGDSAMYLCASTPRQGSLYNEQFFGPGTRLTVL.

This clone was observed a single time. This chain uses TRBV10-2 with TRBJ1-6, with D hard to call. The V end was cut by 6 bases, the J end by 4 bases, with 13 bases between. The germline gives CDR1 WSHSY, CDR2 SAAADI. The CDR3 extends over 15 amino acids. CDR3 nucleotides: TGCGCCAGCAGCCAAGAGGTCGCGTATAATTCACCCCTCCACTTT. Its translation is CASSQEVAYNSPLHF.

The chain combines TRBV19 with TRBJ1-1; a possible D gene is TRBD1 (5 bases). The germline V and J ends were trimmed by 5 bases and 1 base, with 14 bases remaining between them. CDR3 length equals 15 residues. CDR1 LNHDA and CDR2 SQIVND come from the germline V gene (reference sequence). In DNA form, the CDR3 reads TGTGCCAGTAGTCCCCCCGACAGCTCGAACACTGAAGCTTTCTTT. This encodes CASSPPDSSNTEAFF.

The genes are TRBV9 and TRBJ2-1; D call uncertain. Trimming removed 0 bases from V and 4 bases from J, with 8 bases in between. Germline assignment: CDR1 SGDLS and CDR2 YYNGEE. This CDR3 contains 14 residues. CDR3 nucleotides: TGTGCCAGCAGCGTAGAGGTCAGGTACAATGAGCAGTTCTTC. This sequence encodes CASSVEVRYNEQFF. Full variable domain (rest looked up from reference TRBV9 and TRBJ2-1): DSGVTQTPKHLITATGQRVTLRCSPRSGDLSVYWYQQSLDQGLQFLIQYYNGEERAKGNILERFSAQQFPDLHSELNLSSLELGDSALYFCASSVEVRYNEQFFGPGTRLTVL.